The 9 T cell receptor beta chains presented below share a single source sample, sequenced in a study of CD8 T cells in Susac syndrome. Reverse transcription of roughly 0.5 to 1 ug RNA was performed with random hexamers. Each CDR3 protein is one row after TCRdb ran MiXCR on the immunoSEQ multiplex PCR reads. The sample lists about 130,000 distinct CDR3 sequences, around 91% seen once, with about 0.25% in the top ten. The specimen sequenced was CD8+ T cells from PBMCs. These receptors came from a human donor with multiple sclerosis.

The sample holds a few counts of this clonotype. The CDR3 loop reads CASSLREIIGELFF. CDR3 DNA sequence: TGTGCCAGCAGCTTACGGGAAATAATCGGGGAGCTGTTTTTT. The chain recombines TRBV7-9 with TRBJ2-2; weak D call: TRBD2 (5 bases). Germline V lookup: CDR1 SEHNR, CDR2 FQNEAQ (reference sequence). V dropped 2 bases and J dropped 7 bases, with 11 bases sitting between them. The CDR3 loop spans 14 amino acids.

J is TRBJ2-7 and V is TRBV30, with D perhaps TRBD2 (6 bases). CDR1 and CDR2 from the germline V gene are GTSNPN and SVGIG (reference sequence). The CDR3 spans 12 residues. Between the trimmed V and J ends, which lost 2 bases and 4 bases, there was a span of 9 bases. The CDR3 reads CAWSSSGYEQYF. The DNA for the CDR3 is TGTGCCTGGAGTAGCAGCGGGTACGAGCAGTACTTC.

This rearrangement joins TRBV6-2 or TRBV6-3 to TRBJ2-1; 8 nucleotides agree with TRBD2. Germline V lookup: CDR1 MNHEY, CDR2 SVGEGT. With 6 bases clipped from V and 5 bases from J, the junction kept 12 bases outside the gene matches. This CDR3 region has 16 residues. The CDR3 DNA reads as TGTGCCAGCAGCCCAGACCCCGGGACTAGACACAATGAGCAGTTCTTC. This codes for CASSPDPGTRHNEQFF.

The chain is built from TRBV6-5 and TRBJ2-7, with D tentatively TRBD2 (5 bases). Deletions cut 0 bases from V and 7 bases from J, with 16 bases between. CDR1 is MNHEY and CDR2 is SVGAGI in the germline V gene. The CDR3 covers 15 residues. This CDR3 is CASSYSLDSRGEQYF. The CDR3 region has the DNA TGTGCCAGCAGTTACTCCCTAGACTCTAGAGGGGAGCAGTACTTC.

This chain links TRBV7-2 with TRBJ1-4; tentative D call: TRBD1 (5 bases). The CDR3 length is 14 residues. Germline V gene sequence: CDR1 SGHTA, CDR2 FQGNSA. V was pared by 1 base and J by 6 bases, with 9 bases between. In nucleotides, the CDR3 is TGTGCCAGCAGCTTAGAAGGGGCGTATGAAAAACTGTTTTTT. Protein: CASSLEGAYEKLFF.

This clonotype has a single count. The gene calls are TRBV9 and TRBJ1-1; D is perhaps TRBD1 (5 bases). The V and J ends lost 3 bases and 1 base respectively, with 19 bases between them. Germline assignment: CDR1 SGDLS and CDR2 YYNGEE. This CDR3 comprises 17 residues. The CDR3 DNA is TGTGCCAGCAGCGGGCCGGGACGTCAGGACGGGAACACTGAAGCTTTCTTT. Amino acid sequence: CASSGPGRQDGNTEAFF.

The chain is built from TRBV4-3 and TRBJ2-7; the match to TRBD2 covers 10 bases. CDR1 and CDR2 from the germline V gene are LGHNA and YSLEER. V shed 0 bases, J shed 3 bases, and the junction held 5 bases outside the gene matches. The CDR3 has 16 residues. The chain's CDR3 is CASSQDRLAGNYEQYF. Written as DNA, the CDR3 is TGCGCCAGCAGCCAAGATAGACTAGCGGGCAACTACGAGCAGTACTTC.

The rearrangement uses TRBV7-8 and TRBJ2-5; 7 bases line up with TRBD2. The CDR3 runs to 15 residues. Germline V CDR1 and CDR2: SGHVS, FQNEAQ. The J segment lost 4 bases and the V segment lost 3 bases, leaving 8 bases of the junction unmatched. CDR3 sequence reads: CASSFLAERGETQYF. The DNA for the CDR3 is TGTGCCAGCAGCTTCCTAGCGGAGAGGGGAGAGACCCAGTACTTC.

Details on this clonotype: Germline is not matched at one junction end, which may reflect a read error. The V call is TRBV7-9, the J call TRBJ1-2; maybe TRBD1 (5 bases). Germline V CDR1 and CDR2: SEHNR, FQNEAQ (reference sequence). The CDR3 totals 15 residues. CDR3 nucleotide sequence: TGTGCCGGCAGCGCAGCACTAGGGGCGAACTATGGCTACACCTTC. It codes for CAGSAALGANYGYTF.